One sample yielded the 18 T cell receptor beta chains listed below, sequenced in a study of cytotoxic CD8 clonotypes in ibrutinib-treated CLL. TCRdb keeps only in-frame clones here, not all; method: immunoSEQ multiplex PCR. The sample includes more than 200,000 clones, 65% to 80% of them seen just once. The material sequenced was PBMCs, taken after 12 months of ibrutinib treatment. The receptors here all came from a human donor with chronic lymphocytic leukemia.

The CDR3 nucleotides read TGTGCCAGCAGCGGGGGGGTCAACACAGATACGCAGTATTTT. This sequence encodes CASSGGVNTDTQYF. The V call is TRBV9, the J call TRBJ2-3; D possibly corresponds to TRBD2 (6 bases). CDR3 length: 14 amino acids. Trimming removed 3 bases at V and 2 bases at J, with 10 bases between. Germline values: CDR1 SGDLS, CDR2 YYNGEE.

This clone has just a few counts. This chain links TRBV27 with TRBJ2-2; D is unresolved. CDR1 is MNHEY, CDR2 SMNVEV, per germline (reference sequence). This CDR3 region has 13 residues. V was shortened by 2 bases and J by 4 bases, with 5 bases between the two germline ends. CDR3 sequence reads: CASSLMSTGELFF. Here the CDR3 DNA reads TGTGCCAGCAGTTTAATGTCCACCGGGGAGCTGTTTTTT.

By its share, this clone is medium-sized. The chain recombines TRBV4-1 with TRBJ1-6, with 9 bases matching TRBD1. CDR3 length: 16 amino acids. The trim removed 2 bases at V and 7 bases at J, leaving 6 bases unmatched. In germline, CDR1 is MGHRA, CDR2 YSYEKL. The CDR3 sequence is CASSQPAGQGNSPLHF. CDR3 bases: TGCGCCAGCAGCCAACCCGCGGGACAGGGAAATTCACCCCTCCACTTT.

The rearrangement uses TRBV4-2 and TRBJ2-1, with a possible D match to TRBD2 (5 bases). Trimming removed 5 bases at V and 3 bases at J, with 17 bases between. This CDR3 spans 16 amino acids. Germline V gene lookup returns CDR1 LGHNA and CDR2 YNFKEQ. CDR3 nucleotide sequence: TGTGCCAGCAGCGCACGGGGAGCTTCGCACTACAATGAGCAGTTCTTC. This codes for CASSARGASHYNEQFF.

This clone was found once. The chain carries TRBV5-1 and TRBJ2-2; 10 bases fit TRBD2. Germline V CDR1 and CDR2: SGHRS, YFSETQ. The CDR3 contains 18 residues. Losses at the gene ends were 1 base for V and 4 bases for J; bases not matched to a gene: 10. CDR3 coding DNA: TGCGCCAGCAGCTTGACGAGCGGGGGGGCTCCGGGCACCGGGGAGCTGTTTTTT. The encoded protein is CASSLTSGGAPGTGELFF.

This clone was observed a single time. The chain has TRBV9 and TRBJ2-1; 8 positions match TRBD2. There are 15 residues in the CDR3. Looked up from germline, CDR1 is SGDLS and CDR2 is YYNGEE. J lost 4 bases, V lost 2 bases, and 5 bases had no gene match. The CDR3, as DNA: TGTGCCAGCAGCGTTAGCGGGGAGATTTACAATGAGCAGTTCTTC. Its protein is CASSVSGEIYNEQFF.

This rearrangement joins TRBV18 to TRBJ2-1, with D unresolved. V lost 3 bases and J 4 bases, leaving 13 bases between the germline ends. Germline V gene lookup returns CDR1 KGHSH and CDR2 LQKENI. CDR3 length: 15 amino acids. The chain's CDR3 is CASSPPAAAYNEQFF. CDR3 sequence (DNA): TGTGCCAGCTCACCCCCGGCGGCGGCTTACAATGAGCAGTTCTTC.

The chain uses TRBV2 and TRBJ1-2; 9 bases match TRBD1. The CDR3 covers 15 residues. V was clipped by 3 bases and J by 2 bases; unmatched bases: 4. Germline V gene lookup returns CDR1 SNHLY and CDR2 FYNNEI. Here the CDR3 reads CASSDGTGSNYGYTF. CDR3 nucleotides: TGTGCCAGCAGTGACGGGACAGGGTCGAACTATGGCTACACCTTC.

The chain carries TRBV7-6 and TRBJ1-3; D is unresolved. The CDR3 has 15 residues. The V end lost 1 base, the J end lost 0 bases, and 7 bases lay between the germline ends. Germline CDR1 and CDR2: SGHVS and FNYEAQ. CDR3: CASSLETGSGNTIYF. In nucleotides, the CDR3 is TGTGCCAGCAGCTTAGAAACGGGCTCTGGAAACACCATATATTTT.

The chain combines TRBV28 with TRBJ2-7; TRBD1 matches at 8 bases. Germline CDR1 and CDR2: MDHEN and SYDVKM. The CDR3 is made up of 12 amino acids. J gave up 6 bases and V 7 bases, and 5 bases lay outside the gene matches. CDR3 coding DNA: TGTGCCAGCAACTACAGGGGGACCGAGCAGTACTTC. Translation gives CASNYRGTEQYF.

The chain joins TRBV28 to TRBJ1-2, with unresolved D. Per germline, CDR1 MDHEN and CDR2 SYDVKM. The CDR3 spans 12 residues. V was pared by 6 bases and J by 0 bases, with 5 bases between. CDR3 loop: CASRETNYGYTF. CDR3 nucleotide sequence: TGTGCCAGCAGGGAAACTAACTATGGCTACACCTTC.

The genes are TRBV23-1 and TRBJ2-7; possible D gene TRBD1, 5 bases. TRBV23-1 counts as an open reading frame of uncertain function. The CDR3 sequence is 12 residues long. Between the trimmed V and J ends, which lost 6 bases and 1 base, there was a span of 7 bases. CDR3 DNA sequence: TGCGCCAGCAGGGACAAATCCTACGAGCAGTACTTC. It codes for CASRDKSYEQYF.

The CDR3 here is CASSPRAWTGDNYEQYF. The CDR3 DNA reads as TGTGCCAGCAGCCCCAGGGCCTGGACAGGCGATAACTACGAGCAGTACTTC. The chain carries TRBV7-8 and TRBJ2-7, with 7 bases aligning to TRBD1. V lost 5 bases, J lost 3 bases, and 16 bases stayed unmatched. The CDR3 extends over 17 amino acids. Germline V gene data show CDR1 as SGHVS and CDR2 as FQNEAQ.

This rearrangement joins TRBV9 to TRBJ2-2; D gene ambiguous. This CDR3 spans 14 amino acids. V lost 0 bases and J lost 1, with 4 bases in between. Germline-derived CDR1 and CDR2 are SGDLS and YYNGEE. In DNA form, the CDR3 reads TGTGCCAGCAGCGTAGGAAGGAACACCGGGGAGCTGTTTTTT. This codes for CASSVGRNTGELFF.

CDR3: CASSPQDRQPQHF. The DNA for the CDR3 is TGTGCCAGCTCACCACAGGACCGTCAGCCCCAGCATTTT. J is TRBJ1-5 and V is TRBV18; D gene uncertain. Germline V gives CDR1 KGHSH, CDR2 LQKENI. V lost 1 base to trimming and J lost 6 bases, with 7 bases between them. The CDR3 runs 13 residues.

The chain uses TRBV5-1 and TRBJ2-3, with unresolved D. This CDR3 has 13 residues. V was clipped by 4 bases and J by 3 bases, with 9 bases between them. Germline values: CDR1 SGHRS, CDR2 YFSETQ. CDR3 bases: TGCGCCAGCAGCCCGATGTGGACAGATACGCAGTATTTT. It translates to CASSPMWTDTQYF.

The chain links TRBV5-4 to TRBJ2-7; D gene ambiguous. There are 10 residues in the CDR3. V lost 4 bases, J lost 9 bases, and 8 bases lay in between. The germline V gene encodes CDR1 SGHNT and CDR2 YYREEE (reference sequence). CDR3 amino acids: CASSHLPQYF. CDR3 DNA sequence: TGTGCCAGCAGCCATTTACCGCAGTACTTC. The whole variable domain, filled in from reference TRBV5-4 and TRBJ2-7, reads ETGVTQSPTHLIKTRGQQVTLRCSSQSGHNTVSWYQQALGQGPQFIFQYYREEENGRGNFPPRFSGLQFPNYSSELNVNALELDDSALYLCASSHLPQYFGPGTRLTVT.

CDR3 coding DNA: TGCGCCAGCAGCCCAACGGACAGGCTGGGTGGCGAGCAGTACTTC. Translated, it gives CASSPTDRLGGEQYF. The J gene is TRBJ2-7, the V gene TRBV5-1; 7 bases are shared with TRBD1. The CDR3 extends over 15 amino acids. In germline, CDR1 is SGHRS, CDR2 YFSETQ. Trimming at V came to 4 bases and at J to 6 bases, leaving 13 bases not matched to a gene.